What follows are 27 T cell receptor beta chains derived from one specimen sequenced in a study of OX40 agonist ivuxolimab in advanced cancers. Library creation used the immunoSEQ multiplex PCR assay. TCRdb limited this immuneACCESS table to in-frame rearrangements with V and J called. A share of clones is missing; checked studies link under half to unresolved V genes, and the rest is unexplained. The sample table contains around 30,000 clones; only one count was recorded for around 90% of them. The top ten constitute under 5.5% of the sample. The sequencing here drew on CD4+ or CD8+ T cells sorted from blood, taken in a trial of the OX40 agonist ivuxolimab. Receptor source: an adult with an advanced solid tumor such as melanoma, head and neck, liver or kidney cancer.

The gene calls are TRBV4-3 and TRBJ1-1; the match to TRBD1 covers 8 bases. The CDR3 runs to 15 residues. V was clipped by 0 bases and J by 5 bases; unmatched bases: 5. Germline V CDR1 and CDR2: LGHNA, YSLEER. The CDR3 loop reads CASSQETGEATEAFF. The CDR3 coding sequence is TGCGCCAGCAGCCAAGAGACAGGGGAAGCGACTGAAGCTTTCTTT.

The CDR3 protein is CASNLQGYEKLFF. CDR3 in DNA: TGTGCCAGCAATCTTCAGGGATATGAAAAACTGTTTTTT. This rearrangement joins TRBV2 to TRBJ1-4; tentative D call: TRBD1 (5 bases). The CDR3 extends over 13 amino acids. The germline V gene has CDR1 SNHLY and CDR2 FYNNEI. Trimming shortened V by 7 bases and J by 6 bases, and 12 bases separated the two germline ends.

The chain recombines TRBV7-2 with TRBJ2-5, with 14 bases lining up with TRBD2. Germline V gene sequence: CDR1 SGHTA, CDR2 FQGNSA. The CDR3 is made up of 17 amino acids. Trimming took 1 base from V and 1 from J; bases not matched to a gene: 2. CDR3 region: CASSLGGLAGGQETQYF. The CDR3 DNA is TGTGCCAGCAGCTTAGGTGGACTAGCGGGAGGCCAAGAGACCCAGTACTTC.

The V and J genes are TRBV6-6 and TRBJ1-5; TRBD1 matches 7 bases. Germline V gene lookup returns CDR1 MNHNY and CDR2 SVGAGI (reference sequence). After removal of 6 bases from V and 4 bases from J, the junction contained 6 bases not matched to a gene. The CDR3 covers 14 residues. CDR3 nucleotide sequence: TGTGCCAGCAGCCCCGGGACAGCTAATCAGCCCCAGCATTTT. Its translation is CASSPGTANQPQHF.

J is TRBJ2-1 and V is TRBV10-3, with TRBD2 matching 10 bases. The V gene end was trimmed by 3 bases and the J gene end by 1 base; junction bases not matched to a gene: 3. CDR1 is ENHRY, CDR2 SYGVKD, per germline. The CDR3 loop spans 16 amino acids. The CDR3, as DNA: TGTGCCATCAGTGACCTAGCGGGAGCGTCCTACAATGAGCAGTTCTTC. As protein: CAISDLAGASYNEQFF.

This clone has a single count. The chain is built from TRBV7-9 and TRBJ1-1, with 7 bases matching TRBD1. This CDR3 region has 15 residues. Germline values: CDR1 SEHNR, CDR2 FQNEAQ (reference sequence). Germline trimming cut 1 base from V and 1 base from J; bases unmatched to any gene: 3. CDR3 residues: CASSLGGTANTEAFF. The CDR3 nucleotides are TGTGCCAGCAGCTTAGGTGGGACAGCGAACACTGAAGCTTTCTTT.

The genes are TRBV10-1 and TRBJ2-7; TRBD2 is a possible D gene (5 bases). The CDR3 extends over 14 amino acids. The V end lost 6 bases, the J end lost 1 base, and 13 bases lay between the germline ends. CDR1 is WNHNN and CDR2 is SYGVQD in the germline V gene (reference sequence). The CDR3 bases are TGCGCCAGCAGCGAGGGCGGCCCATCCTACGAGCAGTACTTC. Residues: CASSEGGPSYEQYF.

The chain has TRBV5-1 and TRBJ1-4; 7 nucleotides agree with TRBD1. Germline V CDR1 and CDR2: SGHRS, YFSETQ. After removal of 3 bases from V and 8 bases from J, the junction contained 10 bases not matched to a gene. The CDR3 totals 15 residues. CDR3 sequence reads: CASSSTGEKGEKLFF. In DNA, the CDR3 is TGCGCCAGCAGCTCCACAGGGGAAAAAGGCGAAAAACTGTTTTTT.

The genes are TRBV6-5 and TRBJ2-1, with D hard to call. V was trimmed by 5 bases and J by 10 bases, leaving 12 bases between them. CDR1 and CDR2 (germline): MNHEY, SVGAGI. This CDR3 is built from 12 residues. The CDR3 sequence is CASSRPAEEQFF. The DNA of the CDR3 is TGTGCCAGCAGTCGTCCGGCTGAAGAGCAGTTCTTC.

The chain is built from TRBV19 and TRBJ2-3, with TRBD2 as a possible D gene (5 bases). Germline CDR1 reads LNHDA; CDR2 reads SQIVND (reference sequence). Trimming removed 1 base at V and 2 bases at J, with 10 bases between. The CDR3 loop spans 15 amino acids. CDR3 sequence (DNA): TGTGCCAGTAGTATAGCCCGGGGTTTCACAGATACGCAGTATTTT. Protein: CASSIARGFTDTQYF.

This chain uses TRBV7-9 with TRBJ2-1; no reliable D call. CDR3 length equals 14 residues. The V gene lost 5 bases and the J gene lost 4 bases, with 12 bases spanning the gap. The germline gives CDR1 SEHNR, CDR2 FQNEAQ (reference sequence). CDR3 in amino acids: CASSPRQEYNEQFF. In DNA, the CDR3 is TGTGCCAGCAGCCCCCGGCAGGAGTACAATGAGCAGTTCTTC. Using reference TRBV7-9 and TRBJ2-1 for the parts outside the CDR3, the full variable domain is DTGVSQNPRHKITKRGQNVTFRCDPISEHNRLYWYRQTLGQGPEFLTYFQNEAQLEKSRLLSDRFSAERPKGSFSTLEIQRTEQGDSAMYLCASSPRQEYNEQFFGPGTRLTVL.

J is TRBJ2-5 and V is TRBV10-3; D not resolved. The germline CDR1 and CDR2 sequences are ENHRY and SYGVKD. V lost 4 bases and J lost 5, with 5 bases in between. The CDR3 is 11 amino acids. The CDR3 loop reads CAISAQETQYF. The CDR3 nucleotides are TGTGCCATCAGTGCTCAGGAGACCCAGTACTTC.

The chain employs TRBV5-4 and TRBJ2-3; D is perhaps TRBD2 (5 bases). This CDR3 contains 16 residues. Germline V gene sequence: CDR1 SGHNT, CDR2 YYREEE (reference sequence). V lost 0 bases to trimming and J lost 1 base, with 12 bases between them. The CDR3: CASSLDRGRGTDTQYF. The DNA of the CDR3 is TGTGCCAGCAGCTTGGATCGGGGTAGGGGCACAGATACGCAGTATTTT.

In nucleotides, the CDR3 is TGTGCCAGCAGATCCCGTGGCCAGCGGGGAATTAACAATGAGCAGTTCTTC. It encodes CASRSRGQRGINNEQFF. The chain is built from TRBV27 and TRBJ2-1; 7 nucleotides align to TRBD2. The CDR3 has 17 amino acids. With V trimmed by 6 bases and J by 5 bases, 16 bases remained unmatched. Looked up from germline, CDR1 is MNHEY and CDR2 is SMNVEV (reference sequence).

Here the CDR3 DNA reads TGTGCCAGCAGTGAACCCCGGGACAGGCTGAGCTCCTACGAGCAGTACTTC. This codes for CASSEPRDRLSSYEQYF. V and J are TRBV2 and TRBJ2-7; the match to TRBD1 covers 8 bases. The CDR3 covers 17 residues. From germline, CDR1 is SNHLY and CDR2 FYNNEI. With 2 bases clipped from V and 0 bases from J, the junction kept 9 bases outside the gene matches.

The chain is built from TRBV19 and TRBJ2-7; 9 nucleotides align to TRBD1. The CDR3 is 15 amino acids. After removal of 6 bases from V and 4 bases from J, the junction contained 10 bases not matched to a gene. Germline lookup yields CDR1 LNHDA and CDR2 SQIVND (reference sequence). The CDR3 DNA is TGTGCCAGTAGCGCCCCGGGACAGGGTAGGTACGAGCAGTACTTC. Amino acid sequence: CASSAPGQGRYEQYF.

The rearrangement uses TRBV28 and TRBJ2-5; no definite D call. The CDR3 length is 14 residues. Germline V gene data show CDR1 as MDHEN and CDR2 as SYDVKM. Trimming removed 6 bases at V and 2 bases at J, with 13 bases between. CDR3 region: CASRNDGLQETQYF. DNA of the CDR3: TGTGCCAGCAGAAACGACGGGTTACAAGAGACCCAGTACTTC.

The rearrangement joins TRBV28 to TRBJ2-7; TRBD1 matches at 8 bases. J was trimmed by 0 bases and V by 4 bases; bases with no gene match: 2. Germline V gene sequence: CDR1 MDHEN, CDR2 SYDVKM. This CDR3 is built from 14 residues. In DNA form, the CDR3 reads TGTGCCAGCAGTTATGACAGGGGCTCCTACGAGCAGTACTTC. This encodes CASSYDRGSYEQYF.

The chain is built from TRBV11-2 and TRBJ2-7; 10 nucleotides line up with TRBD2. Germline V gene lookup returns CDR1 SGHAT and CDR2 FQNNGV. CDR3 size: 15 residues. Trimming at V came to 5 bases and at J to 4 bases, leaving 8 bases not matched to a gene. CDR3 region: CASSIHPGLAYEQYF. For the CDR3, the DNA is TGTGCCAGCAGCATCCATCCGGGACTAGCGTACGAGCAGTACTTC.

The rearrangement joins TRBV5-1 to TRBJ2-3; 13 nucleotides match TRBD2. CDR3 size: 18 residues. With 2 bases clipped from V and 0 bases from J, the junction kept 6 bases outside the gene matches. Per germline, CDR1 SGHRS and CDR2 YFSETQ. CDR3 residues: CASSFTGTSGTSTDTQYF. In DNA form, the CDR3 reads TGCGCCAGCAGCTTCACCGGGACTAGCGGGACTAGCACAGATACGCAGTATTTT. The full variable domain, its missing parts supplied by reference TRBV5-1 and TRBJ2-3, is KAGVTQTPRYLIKTRGQQVTLSCSPISGHRSVSWYQQTPGQGLQFLFEYFSETQRNKGNFPGRFSGRQFSNSRSEMNVSTLELGDSALYLCASSFTGTSGTSTDTQYFGPGTRLTVL.

The chain links TRBV19 to TRBJ2-3; possible D gene TRBD1, 6 bases. V shed 3 bases and J shed 2 bases, with 9 bases lying between them. The CDR3 spans 14 residues. CDR1 is LNHDA and CDR2 is SQIVND in the germline V gene (reference sequence). The CDR3 region has the DNA TGTGCCAGTAGTATTACAGGGACCACAGATACGCAGTATTTT. This encodes CASSITGTTDTQYF.

This chain links TRBV11-2 with TRBJ2-5; tentative D call: TRBD2 (5 bases). The germline CDR1 and CDR2 sequences are SGHAT and FQNNGV. V was trimmed by 7 bases and J by 1 base, leaving 13 bases between them. This CDR3 region has 14 residues. CDR3 bases: TGTGCCAGCAACCGAGGAGGATTCCAAGAGACCCAGTACTTC. Translated, it gives CASNRGGFQETQYF.

This rearrangement joins TRBV11-1 to TRBJ1-1; 8 bases line up with TRBD1. This CDR3 has 15 amino acids. CDR1 and CDR2 from the germline V gene are SGHAT and FQDESV (reference sequence). After removal of 3 bases from V and 3 bases from J, the junction contained 6 bases not matched to a gene. The CDR3, as DNA: TGTGCCAGCAGCTTCGGACAGGGTGTTTACACTGAAGCTTTCTTT. Translation gives CASSFGQGVYTEAFF.

This clone was recorded once. The chain recombines TRBV27 with TRBJ2-2; D possibly corresponds to TRBD1 (8 bases). The CDR3 covers 18 residues. V was cut by 6 bases and J by 1 base, with 21 bases left in between. CDR1 is MNHEY, CDR2 SMNVEV, per germline (reference sequence). The CDR3 is CASSRREVGTGNTGELFF. DNA for the CDR3: TGTGCCAGCAGCCGCCGGGAGGTCGGGACAGGGAACACCGGGGAGCTGTTTTTT.

J is TRBJ1-5 and V is TRBV21-1. TRBV21-1 is a recognized pseudogene. The CDR3 consists of 13 residues. The DNA of the CDR3 is TGTGCCAGCAGCAGGACTGTGAGCCAGCCCCAGCATTTT. Protein sequence: CASSRTVSQPQHF.

The rearrangement joins TRBV6-6 to TRBJ2-5, with a tentative D call TRBD1 (6 bases). V gave up 4 bases and J gave up 2 bases, with 11 bases separating them. This CDR3 comprises 14 residues. CDR1 and CDR2 (germline): MNHNY, SVGAGI (reference sequence). The CDR3 DNA sequence: TGTGCCAGCAGTTGGACAGCAATTCAAGAGACCCAGTACTTC. Its protein is CASSWTAIQETQYF.

The V gene is TRBV5-1, the J gene TRBJ2-3; 7 bases line up with TRBD1. V trimming: 4 bases; J trimming: 3 bases; junction bases outside the gene matches: 5. The CDR3 is made up of 14 amino acids. The germline V gene has CDR1 SGHRS and CDR2 YFSETQ. The CDR3 sequence: CASSLTGITDTQYF. The CDR3 DNA is TGCGCCAGCAGCCTGACAGGGATAACAGATACGCAGTATTTT.